A single sample gave rise to the 26 T cell receptor beta chains below, sequenced in a study of T-cell reconstitution after alpha-beta-depleted transplantation in children. Construction of the TCRbeta library involved unique molecular identifiers. TCRdb re-analysed the PCR reads in MiXCR, keeping a single row per CDR3 protein. Of 200,000 to 250,000 distinct CDR3 sequences listed, 9% to 10% are singletons. The material was PBMCs from the stem cell graft donor, obtained from the stem cell graft. These receptors came from a human donor who donated a stem cell graft to a child with SCID.

This clonotype was observed many times. The gene calls are TRBV2 and TRBJ2-7; D call uncertain. Germline V gene lookup returns CDR1 SNHLY and CDR2 FYNNEI. The CDR3 spans 12 residues. Trimming removed 7 bases from V and 4 bases from J, with 11 bases in between. Here the CDR3 DNA reads TGTGCCAGCACCCTCGGACCATACGAGCAGTACTTC. It specifies CASTLGPYEQYF.

Ten or more counts support this clonotype. CDR3 protein: CATSPGGTGELFF. The DNA of the CDR3 is TGTGCCACCAGCCCGGGGGGGACCGGGGAGCTGTTTTTT. V gene TRBV24-1 combines with J gene TRBJ2-2, with 8 bases matching TRBD2. The CDR3 totals 13 residues. V lost 7 bases, J lost 5 bases, and 2 bases stayed unmatched. Germline V gene lookup returns CDR1 KGHDR and CDR2 SFDVKD.

This clonotype was found many times. This chain uses TRBV20-1 with TRBJ2-3, with TRBD2 matching over 7 bases. The V and J ends lost 3 bases and 10 bases, in that order; junction bases with no gene match: 13. The CDR3 contains 14 residues. CDR1 and CDR2 from the germline V gene are DFQATT and SNEGSKA (reference sequence). CDR3 DNA sequence: TGCAGTGCTAGGGGGGGGGACTCAATCTCATCGCAGTATTTT. Translated: CSARGGDSISSQYF.

This clonotype was detected only a few times. The chain recombines TRBV12-3 or TRBV12-4 with TRBJ1-2; no firm D call. The CDR3 spans 13 residues. V was shortened by 5 bases and J by 5 bases, with 12 bases between the two germline ends. DNA of the CDR3: TGTGCCAGCAGTCCCCTAACCAGTTATGGCTACACCTTC. Its translation is CASSPLTSYGYTF.

This clonotype was seen many times. The chain uses TRBV7-8 and TRBJ2-7; TRBD1 matches 11 bases. V was clipped by 3 bases and J by 7 bases; unmatched bases: 5. Looked up from germline, CDR1 is SGHVS and CDR2 is FQNEAQ. The CDR3 runs to 14 residues. The chain's CDR3 is CASSFGTGGREQYF. CDR3 nucleotides: TGTGCCAGCAGCTTCGGGACAGGGGGTCGAGAGCAGTACTTC.

This clonotype has at least ten counts. The rearrangement links TRBV7-9 to TRBJ1-5; D is unresolved. The CDR3 has 13 amino acids. Looked up from germline, CDR1 is SEHNR and CDR2 is FQNEAQ (reference sequence). Trimming stripped 3 bases from V and 7 bases from J, with 10 bases between. Here the CDR3 DNA reads TGTGCCAGCAGCTTCGGCCCCGGACAGCCCCAGCATTTT. Translation: CASSFGPGQPQHF.

This clonotype was detected many times. The chain recombines TRBV4-2 with TRBJ2-2; 11 nucleotides align to TRBD1. The J segment lost 6 bases and the V segment lost 1 base, leaving 10 bases of the junction unmatched. Looked up from germline, CDR1 is LGHNA and CDR2 is YNFKEQ. This CDR3 is built from 18 residues. The CDR3 loop reads CASSQVWLAGQGAGELFF. CDR3 DNA: TGTGCCAGCAGCCAAGTATGGCTTGCGGGACAGGGGGCCGGGGAGCTGTTTTTT.

This clonotype came up many times. This chain links TRBV4-2 with TRBJ2-1, with D unclear. Trimming removed 1 base from V and 5 bases from J, with 12 bases in between. This CDR3 has 15 amino acids. Germline V gene data show CDR1 as LGHNA and CDR2 as YNFKEQ. CDR3 sequence: CASSQVGQANNEQFF. The CDR3 bases are TGTGCCAGCAGCCAAGTTGGCCAGGCAAACAATGAGCAGTTCTTC.

This clonotype was seen at least ten times. This chain uses TRBV5-1 with TRBJ1-3, with D uncertain. This CDR3 contains 14 residues. CDR1 is SGHRS, CDR2 YFSETQ, per germline. Trimming cost V 0 bases and J 4 bases, with 8 bases left between them. The CDR3 bases are TGCGCCAGCAGCTTGGTTCCCGGGGGAAACACCATATATTTT. Encoded protein: CASSLVPGGNTIYF.

The chain has TRBV29-1 and TRBJ1-2; 8 bases match TRBD1. Germline V gene data show CDR1 as SQVTM and CDR2 as ANQGSEA. The CDR3 runs 13 residues. V was pared by 3 bases and J by 3 bases, with 3 bases of the junction left unmatched. Written as DNA, the CDR3 is TGCAGCGTTGACGCAGGGGGCGACTATGGCTACACCTTC. Residues: CSVDAGGDYGYTF.

Many counts were recorded for this clonotype. CDR3 DNA sequence: TGTGCCAGCAGTACAGGGGCTGGGGGTTCACCCCTCCACTTT. Protein sequence: CASSTGAGGSPLHF. The rearrangement joins TRBV2 to TRBJ1-6; TRBD1 aligns across 7 bases. Germline V gene lookup returns CDR1 SNHLY and CDR2 FYNNEI. The CDR3 is 14 residues long. The trim removed 5 bases at V and 9 bases at J, leaving 7 bases unmatched. Full variable domain (remainder filled in from reference TRBV2 and TRBJ1-6): EPEVTQTPSHQVTQMGQEVILRCVPISNHLYFYWYRQILGQKVEFLVSFYNNEISEKSEIFDDQFSVERPDGSNFTLKIRSTKLEDSAMYFCASSTGAGGSPLHFGNGTRLTVT.

CDR3 sequence reads: CASSPLRDRDGYTF. In DNA, the CDR3 is TGTGCCAGCTCACCGCTCCGGGACCGGGATGGCTACACCTTC. J is TRBJ1-2 and V is TRBV18; D is possibly TRBD1 (5 bases). This CDR3 region has 14 residues. V lost 3 bases, J lost 6 bases, and 14 bases lay in between. Germline values: CDR1 KGHSH, CDR2 LQKENI.

This clonotype has a count of ten or more. The CDR3 loop is CASSPRVGGELFF. The CDR3 DNA reads as TGTGCCAGCAGTCCGAGGGTAGGCGGGGAGCTGTTTTTT. The V and J genes are TRBV12-3 or TRBV12-4 and TRBJ2-2; D is possibly TRBD2 (5 bases). This CDR3 is 13 amino acids long. The V gene lost 5 bases and the J gene lost 7 bases, with 11 bases spanning the gap.

This clonotype came up many times. The chain links TRBV20-1 to TRBJ2-1; D is ambiguous. The CDR3 is 17 amino acids. Trimming left V 4 bases short and J 2 bases short, with 21 bases between. Germline CDR1 and CDR2: DFQATT and SNEGSKA (reference sequence). CDR3 DNA sequence: TGCAGTGCTACCACCTTCGATGGCCCGGACCCCTACAATGAGCAGTTCTTC. The encoded protein is CSATTFDGPDPYNEQFF.

This clonotype was recorded many times. V gene TRBV6-5 combines with J gene TRBJ2-5; 8 positions agree with TRBD2. Trimming cost V 4 bases and J 5 bases; bases outside gene matches: 6. This CDR3 has 14 residues. Germline lookup yields CDR1 MNHEY and CDR2 SVGAGI. The CDR3 DNA is TGTGCCAGCAGTTCCGGCGGGGGGTTCGAGACCCAGTACTTC. This encodes CASSSGGGFETQYF.

In regard to this clonotype: Since a much larger clone is just one base distant, this may be a read error. This chain joins TRBV24-1 and TRBJ1-2; D call uncertain. The CDR3 length is 12 residues. Germline V gene lookup returns CDR1 KGHDR and CDR2 SFDVKD. For the CDR3, the DNA is TGTGCCACCAGTGAAAATGGGGTTGGCGACACCTTC. This sequence encodes CATSENGVGDTF.

This clonotype was detected ten times or more. The chain joins TRBV28 to TRBJ1-1; D uncertain. Looked up from germline, CDR1 is MDHEN and CDR2 is SYDVKM. This CDR3 contains 18 residues. V was shortened by 7 bases and J by 10 bases, with 34 bases between the two germline ends. The CDR3 region has the DNA TGTGCCAGCACCCCGGGGTGGTTTTGGATGCTCCGAATAGCCGTAGCTTTCTTT. Its protein is CASTPGWFWMLRIAVAFF. Full variable domain (missing parts from reference TRBV28 and TRBJ1-1): DVKVTQSSRYLVKRTGEKVFLECVQDMDHENMFWYRQDPGLGLRLIYFSYDVKMKEKGDIPEGYSVSREKKERFSLILESASTNQTSMYLCASTPGWFWMLRIAVAFFGQGTRLTVV.

This clonotype showed up many times. J is TRBJ2-7 and V is TRBV20-1; 7 nucleotides agree with TRBD1. Germline V gene data show CDR1 as DFQATT and CDR2 as SNEGSKA (reference sequence). CDR3 length: 14 residues. The V gene end was trimmed by 3 bases and the J gene end by 3 bases; junction bases not matched to a gene: 8. CDR3 amino acids: CSASFPGTDYEQYF. CDR3 in DNA: TGCAGTGCTAGCTTTCCCGGGACAGACTACGAGCAGTACTTC.

A remark on this clonotype: Germline and junction disagree at one end, which may indicate a read error. In nucleotides, the CDR3 is TGTGCCAGCAGAAACAGGGGTGGCTATGGCTACCCCTTC. Translating it yields CASRNRGGYGYPF. This chain uses TRBV2 with TRBJ1-2; 7 bases are a match to TRBD1. The CDR3 is 13 amino acids. CDR1 and CDR2 (germline): SNHLY, FYNNEI.

This clonotype showed up just a few times. The CDR3 spells CASSLEGGWGGNQPQHF. The DNA of the CDR3 is TGTGCCAGCAGCTTAGAGGGGGGCTGGGGAGGCAATCAGCCCCAGCATTTT. The chain couples TRBV7-9 to TRBJ1-5, with D tentatively TRBD1 (6 bases). CDR3 size: 17 residues. Trimming removed 1 base at V and 2 bases at J, with 15 bases between. Looked up from germline, CDR1 is SEHNR and CDR2 is FQNEAQ (reference sequence).

This clonotype occurred many times. The chain employs TRBV5-1 and TRBJ2-1; the match to TRBD2 covers 14 bases. Trimming cost V 2 bases and J 7 bases; bases outside gene matches: 23. This CDR3 is built from 22 residues. Germline V gives CDR1 SGHRS, CDR2 YFSETQ. The CDR3 is CASSFPRTSGGSDWRGGNEQFF. CDR3 bases: TGCGCCAGCAGCTTCCCGAGGACTAGCGGGGGGTCTGATTGGCGAGGGGGGAATGAGCAGTTCTTC.

This clonotype occurred once. The chain couples TRBV20-1 to TRBJ2-7, with D possibly being TRBD1 (5 bases). V was pared by 5 bases and J by 3 bases, with 11 bases between. The length of the CDR3 is 12 residues. Germline V CDR1 and CDR2: DFQATT, SNEGSKA (reference sequence). CDR3 amino acids: CSAPGHSYEQYF. The CDR3, as DNA: TGCAGTGCTCCAGGGCACAGCTACGAGCAGTACTTC.

This clonotype came up many times. The V call is TRBV24-1, the J call TRBJ1-4, with unresolved D. This CDR3 region has 15 residues. Germline lookup yields CDR1 KGHDR and CDR2 SFDVKD. The V end was cut by 4 bases, the J end by 3 bases, with 11 bases between. Here the CDR3 DNA reads TGTGCCACCAGTGACGCCGGGCCTGCTAATGAAAAACTGTTTTTT. This sequence encodes CATSDAGPANEKLFF.

This clonotype was seen a few times. This chain connects TRBV2 to TRBJ1-2; D gene uncertain. This CDR3 spans 14 amino acids. V dropped 2 bases and J dropped 4 bases, with 11 bases sitting between them. Germline CDR1 reads SNHLY; CDR2 reads FYNNEI. Here the CDR3 reads CASSELGTLYGYTF. CDR3 sequence (DNA): TGTGCCAGCAGTGAATTGGGAACTCTCTATGGCTACACCTTC.

This clonotype was found many times. The gene calls are TRBV7-9 and TRBJ1-5; the D is unclear. CDR1 and CDR2 from the germline V gene are SEHNR and FQNEAQ (reference sequence). The ends were cut back, 5 bases at V and 3 bases at J, with 8 bases in the middle. CDR3 length equals 13 residues. The CDR3 DNA follows: TGTGCCAGCAGCCAATTGGACAATCAGCCCCAGCATTTT. It is translated as CASSQLDNQPQHF.

This clonotype was recorded many times. V usage is TRBV4-2 and J usage is TRBJ1-4; 7 bases match TRBD1. V trimming: 0 bases; J trimming: 3 bases; junction bases outside the gene matches: 4. This CDR3 spans 16 amino acids. Per germline, CDR1 LGHNA and CDR2 YNFKEQ. The chain's CDR3 is CASSQDGGQSNEKLFF. The CDR3 DNA reads TGTGCCAGCAGCCAAGATGGGGGACAGTCTAATGAAAAACTGTTTTTT.